Shown below are 27 T cell receptor beta chains from a single sample sequenced in a study of CD8 T cells in Susac syndrome. An amount of RNA that ranged from roughly 0.45 to 1 ug was reverse transcribed with random hexamers. TCRdb independently ran MiXCR on the immunoSEQ multiplex PCR reads; one entry per CDR3 protein. Of about 89,000 distinct CDR3 sequences in the sample, 90% to 95% were seen once. The sample taken for sequencing was CD8+ T cells from PBMCs. The receptors shown here come from a human donor in good health.

The chain recombines TRBV21-1 with TRBJ1-5; the D call of TRBD1 is as the table states it, not checked on the DNA. TRBV21-1 is an annotated pseudogene. CDR3 length: 15 amino acids. Here the CDR3 reads CASSKRQGKNQPQHF. As DNA, the CDR3 is TGTGCCAGCAGCAAAAGACAGGGGAAGAATCAGCCCCAGCATTTT.

This sequence joins TRBV6-1 and TRBJ1-5, with D uncertain. CDR3 size: 15 residues. Germline values: CDR1 MNHNS, CDR2 SASEGT. Trimming cost V 4 bases and J 0 bases, with 10 bases left between them. The CDR3 loop reads CASSGRQHSNQPQHF. The CDR3 DNA reads TGTGCCAGCAGTGGTCGACAACATAGCAATCAGCCCCAGCATTTT.

The chain uses TRBV15 and TRBJ2-7, with a possible D match to TRBD2 (6 bases). The CDR3 consists of 15 residues. V shed 5 bases and J shed 0 bases, with 14 bases lying between them. The germline V gene has CDR1 LNHNV and CDR2 YYDKDF (reference sequence). The CDR3 protein is CATSGGSGLSYEQYF. The CDR3 DNA reads as TGTGCCACCAGCGGGGGGTCGGGGCTCTCCTACGAGCAGTACTTC.

The chain uses TRBV29-1 and TRBJ2-7; a weak D match, TRBD1 (7 bases). Germline assignment: CDR1 SQVTM and CDR2 ANQGSEA. This CDR3 comprises 14 residues. V was clipped by 0 bases and J by 10 bases, with 19 bases between them. The CDR3 loop is CSVEEGTVSGEQYF. The DNA for the CDR3 is TGCAGCGTTGAAGAGGGGACAGTCTCGGGGGAACAGTACTTC.

In DNA form, the CDR3 reads TGTGCCAGCAGTTACTCTGACACTATCTATGGCTACACCTTC. As protein: CASSYSDTIYGYTF. This rearrangement joins TRBV6-6 to TRBJ1-2; D not resolved. Germline CDR1 is MNHNY and CDR2 is SVGAGI (reference sequence). This CDR3 comprises 14 residues. The V end lost 0 bases, the J end lost 4 bases, and 9 bases lay between the germline ends.

CDR3 bases: TGTGCCAGCAGCCAAGCTATGTTCGCTAGCACAGATACGCAGTATTTT. As protein: CASSQAMFASTDTQYF. The chain recombines TRBV14 with TRBJ2-3; the D is unclear. The germline gives CDR1 SGHDN, CDR2 FVKESK. This CDR3 is 16 amino acids long. Between the trimmed V and J ends, which lost 1 base and 0 bases, there was a span of 11 bases.

The V call is TRBV20-1, the J call TRBJ1-1, with 8 bases lining up with TRBD1. The CDR3 sequence is 13 residues long. Germline V gene sequence: CDR1 DFQATT, CDR2 SNEGSKA (reference sequence). J was trimmed by 4 bases and V by 6 bases; bases with no gene match: 7. The CDR3 protein is CSAHQGAGTEAFF. In nucleotides, the CDR3 is TGCAGTGCGCACCAGGGGGCCGGCACTGAAGCTTTCTTT.

The V call is TRBV19, the J call TRBJ2-5, with D tentatively TRBD2 (7 bases). This CDR3 is 15 amino acids long. Germline-derived CDR1 and CDR2 are LNHDA and SQIVND (reference sequence). V gave up 3 bases and J gave up 1 base, with 12 bases separating them. CDR3 DNA: TGTGCCAGTAGTATCGTGGCGGGGGCCCAAGAGACCCAGTACTTC. Its translation is CASSIVAGAQETQYF.

The chain couples TRBV29-1 to TRBJ1-2; unclear D gene. The CDR3 length is 14 residues. Deletions cut 1 base from V and 9 bases from J, with 18 bases between. Germline V gene sequence: CDR1 SQVTM, CDR2 ANQGSEA. For the CDR3, the DNA is TGCAGCGTTGAAGGGATTGCGACTGGGAAAAGCTACACCTTC. It yields the protein CSVEGIATGKSYTF.

The chain is built from TRBV29-1 and TRBJ1-2; 7 positions agree with TRBD1. V trimming: 7 bases; J trimming: 6 bases; junction bases outside the gene matches: 11. The CDR3 length is 13 residues. Germline-derived CDR1 and CDR2 are SQVTM and ANQGSEA. The DNA for the CDR3 is TGCAGCGAAAGGGGGCTAGATTACCATGGCTACACCTTC. Its protein product is CSERGLDYHGYTF.

The chain combines TRBV12-3 or TRBV12-4 with TRBJ2-1, with 8 bases aligning to TRBD1. This CDR3 contains 15 residues. Trimming at V came to 5 bases and at J to 4 bases, leaving 7 bases not matched to a gene. CDR3 nucleotide sequence: TGTGCCAGCAGTCCGCAGGGGGCCGGGTACAATGAGCAGTTCTTC. It specifies CASSPQGAGYNEQFF.

The CDR3 DNA sequence: TGTGCCAGCAGCGTAGTAACACCTACTGAAGCTTTCTTT. Its protein is CASSVVTPTEAFF. The V gene is TRBV9, the J gene TRBJ1-1; D remains ambiguous. V shed 0 bases and J shed 5 bases, with 8 bases lying between them. CDR1 SGDLS and CDR2 YYNGEE come from the germline V gene. The CDR3 loop spans 13 amino acids.

The rearrangement links TRBV9 to TRBJ2-7; 9 bases are shared with TRBD1. This CDR3 is built from 15 residues. Looked up from germline, CDR1 is SGDLS and CDR2 is YYNGEE. The V gene end was trimmed by 3 bases and the J gene end by 5 bases; junction bases not matched to a gene: 9. The CDR3 DNA reads as TGTGCCAGCAGCGCTCCGGGACAGGGTATCAACGAGCAGTACTTC. This translates into CASSAPGQGINEQYF.

This chain links TRBV4-1 with TRBJ2-3; 8 positions agree with TRBD2. The CDR3 spans 12 residues. CDR1 and CDR2 (germline): MGHRA, YSYEKL. Trimming removed 6 bases from V and 9 bases from J; junction bases left unmatched: 5. Here the CDR3 DNA reads TGCGCCAGCAGGGGCGGGGGGAGGACGCAGTATTTT. Residues: CASRGGGRTQYF.

V usage is TRBV4-2 and J usage is TRBJ2-3; D ambiguous. Trimming removed 1 base at V and 2 bases at J, with 10 bases between. This CDR3 comprises 15 residues. In germline, CDR1 is LGHNA, CDR2 YNFKEQ. CDR3 sequence (DNA): TGTGCCAGCAGCCAAGGTCACTTCAACACAGATACGCAGTATTTT. Protein sequence: CASSQGHFNTDTQYF.

On this clonotype: One end of the junction fails to match germline, which may point to a read error. The gene calls are TRBV29-1 and TRBJ1-1; D not resolved. The CDR3 is 12 residues long. Looked up from germline, CDR1 is SQVTM and CDR2 is ANQGSEA. The CDR3 loop is CSVEGLDTEAFF. Written as DNA, the CDR3 is TGCAGCGTAGAAGGGTTGGACACTGAAGCTTTCTTT.

The V gene is TRBV2, the J gene TRBJ2-1; unclear D gene. Germline V gives CDR1 SNHLY, CDR2 FYNNEI. Trimming left V 1 base short and J 0 bases short, with 10 bases between. The CDR3 consists of 16 residues. The CDR3 DNA is TGTGCCAGCAGTGAAGTCGCCCCGAGCTCCTACAATGAGCAGTTCTTC. Translating it yields CASSEVAPSSYNEQFF.

The chain links TRBV6-5 to TRBJ2-5, with 8 positions matching TRBD2. Germline-derived CDR1 and CDR2 are MNHEY and SVGAGI. The CDR3 runs to 13 residues. Unmatched junction bases numbered 3, after V lost 6 bases and J lost 3 bases. The CDR3 nucleotides are TGTGCCAGCAGCCGGCGGGGGGAAGAGACCCAGTACTTC. This translates into CASSRRGEETQYF.

The J gene is TRBJ2-7, the V gene TRBV10-3; TRBD1 matches 8 bases. V shed 2 bases, J shed 1 base, and the junction held 4 bases outside the gene matches. Germline loops: CDR1 ENHRY, CDR2 SYGVKD. The CDR3 is made up of 15 amino acids. CDR3 bases: TGTGCCATCAGTGAGGTGGACAGGGAGTCCTACGAGCAGTACTTC. Encoded protein: CAISEVDRESYEQYF.

This chain links TRBV19 with TRBJ2-1, with D maybe TRBD1 (6 bases). The ends were cut back, 4 bases at V and 8 bases at J, with 6 bases in the middle. Germline CDR1 reads LNHDA; CDR2 reads SQIVND (reference sequence). The CDR3 runs to 11 residues. CDR3 nucleotides: TGTGCCAGTAGTAACAGGGATGAGCAGTTCTTC. Translation gives CASSNRDEQFF.

V is TRBV27 and J is TRBJ1-1; D unresolved. Germline V CDR1 and CDR2: MNHEY, SMNVEV (reference sequence). The CDR3 is 15 amino acids. The V and J ends lost 4 bases and 1 base respectively, with 13 bases between them. The CDR3 region is CASSSPGRRNTEAFF. The CDR3 DNA is TGTGCCAGCAGTTCTCCCGGACGGAGGAACACTGAAGCTTTCTTT.

V is TRBV19 and J is TRBJ2-1; 10 bases are a match to TRBD1. Per the germline V gene, CDR1 is LNHDA and CDR2 is SQIVND (reference sequence). The CDR3 totals 16 residues. Trimming removed 4 bases from V and 2 bases from J; junction bases left unmatched: 5. The CDR3 spells CASSRETGGPYNEQFF. Here the CDR3 DNA reads TGTGCCAGTAGTAGGGAGACAGGGGGCCCCTACAATGAGCAGTTCTTC.

The CDR3: CASLKGAAGTDTQYF. The DNA for the CDR3 is TGTGCCAGCTTGAAAGGGGCGGCCGGAACAGATACGCAGTATTTT. The V and J genes are TRBV2 and TRBJ2-3; D possibly corresponds to TRBD1 (5 bases). V lost 8 bases, J lost 3 bases, and 18 bases lay in between. Germline-derived CDR1 and CDR2 are SNHLY and FYNNEI. CDR3 length equals 15 residues.

V usage is TRBV15 and J usage is TRBJ2-1; D unclear. Germline loops: CDR1 LNHNV, CDR2 YYDKDF (reference sequence). CDR3 size: 14 residues. Trimming shortened V by 0 bases and J by 3 bases, and 6 bases separated the two germline ends. The CDR3 is CATSRDRNYNEQFF. DNA for the CDR3: TGTGCCACCAGCAGAGATAGAAACTACAATGAGCAGTTCTTC.

This chain connects TRBV12-3 or TRBV12-4 to TRBJ1-1, with D perhaps matching TRBD1 (6 bases). V lost 6 bases, J lost 7 bases, and 12 bases lay in between. The CDR3 sequence is 12 residues long. The CDR3 DNA reads as TGTGCCAGCAGCCGGACAGCCGATGAAGCTTTCTTT. Translated, it gives CASSRTADEAFF.

This clonotype occurred once. CDR3 DNA sequence: TGTGCCAGCAGCCAGACTAGCGGATACAATGAGCAGTTCTTC. It translates to CASSQTSGYNEQFF. V usage is TRBV14 and J usage is TRBJ2-1; 9 bases line up with TRBD2. There are 14 residues in the CDR3. Germline trimming cut 3 bases from V and 4 bases from J; bases unmatched to any gene: 1. Germline assignment: CDR1 SGHDN and CDR2 FVKESK.

V is TRBV13 and J is TRBJ1-2, with D possibly being TRBD1 (6 bases). Germline V gene data show CDR1 as PRHDT and CDR2 as FYEKMQ (reference sequence). The V end was cut by 5 bases, the J end by 4 bases, with 20 bases between. This CDR3 spans 16 amino acids. Here the CDR3 DNA reads TGTGCCAGCAGCCCCGGGGCCCGGGGGCCCTCCTATGGCTACACCTTC. Protein: CASSPGARGPSYGYTF.